The 22 T cell receptor beta chains listed next were all sequenced from one sample in a study of blood T cell repertoires in COVID-19. The assay was immunoSEQ multiplex PCR, and TCRdb's table has in-frame clones only and misses some. The data contain around 49,000 clones, approximately 80% of them seen just once; the ten biggest clones take up roughly 6%. The specimen was PBMCs or T cells enriched from blood (not recorded which). The receptors derive from a woman between 50 and 59 years old with acute COVID-19.

This chain joins TRBV5-1 and TRBJ2-5; 10 bases map to TRBD1. The length of the CDR3 is 15 residues. Germline V lookup: CDR1 SGHRS, CDR2 YFSETQ. The V and J ends lost 0 bases and 5 bases, in that order; junction bases with no gene match: 4. For the CDR3, the DNA is TGCGCCAGCAGCTTGGATGGGACAGGGGCGGAGACCCAGTACTTC. This encodes CASSLDGTGAETQYF.

This sequence joins TRBV6-5 and TRBJ1-1, with TRBD1 identical over 7 bases. The germline CDR1 and CDR2 sequences are MNHEY and SVGAGI. The CDR3 is 14 residues long. With 0 bases clipped from V and 7 bases from J, the junction kept 5 bases outside the gene matches. CDR3 loop: CASSYSRQGGEAFF. CDR3 in DNA: TGTGCCAGCAGTTACTCGAGACAGGGTGGTGAAGCTTTCTTT.

The count of this clone is one. CDR3 sequence (DNA): TGCGCCAGCAGCCATTCGGGACAGGGGGACACTGAAGCTTTCTTT. This encodes CASSHSGQGDTEAFF. The chain combines TRBV4-1 with TRBJ1-1; 11 bases fit TRBD1. J lost 3 bases, V lost 3 bases, and 3 bases had no gene match. The germline gives CDR1 MGHRA, CDR2 YSYEKL. This CDR3 has 15 amino acids.

V usage is TRBV6-5 and J usage is TRBJ2-1; 13 bases are a match to TRBD2. The length of the CDR3 is 15 residues. Germline V gives CDR1 MNHEY, CDR2 SVGAGI. Trimming cost V 7 bases and J 3 bases; bases outside gene matches: 3. The CDR3 region has the DNA TGTGCCAGCATTAGGACTAGCGGGGGCTACAATGAGCAGTTCTTC. Protein sequence: CASIRTSGGYNEQFF.

This chain links TRBV5-1 with TRBJ2-3; 8 bases are shared with TRBD2. The CDR3 runs 16 residues. J gave up 3 bases and V 3 bases, and 9 bases lay outside the gene matches. Germline lookup yields CDR1 SGHRS and CDR2 YFSETQ. The CDR3 spells CASSWAGAGGTDTQYF. The CDR3 DNA is TGCGCCAGCAGCTGGGCCGGCGCGGGGGGAACAGATACGCAGTATTTT.

CDR3 coding DNA: TGTGCCAGCAGCTCTGACAAAGGTGGGGGGTATAGCAATCAGCCCCAGCATTTT. It translates to CASSSDKGGGYSNQPQHF. The J gene is TRBJ1-5, the V gene TRBV21-1. TRBV21-1 is deemed a pseudogene. The length of the CDR3 is 18 residues.

The chain uses TRBV21-1 and TRBJ1-5; the DNA was not compared with TRBD1, the D call given in the table. TRBV21-1 is deemed a pseudogene. The length of the CDR3 is 16 residues. DNA for the CDR3: TGTGCCAGCAGCAATAGGAGGCAGAGGGGGATTCAGCCCCAGCATTTT. Its translation: CASSNRRQRGIQPQHF.

This chain uses TRBV3-1 (or the pseudogene TRBV3-2) with TRBJ1-1; 7 nucleotides agree with TRBD1. Germline lookup yields CDR1 LGHDT and CDR2 YNNKEL (reference sequence). This CDR3 has 16 residues. V shed 1 base, J shed 6 bases, and the junction held 11 bases outside the gene matches. The CDR3 protein is CASSQGRPQGVAEAFF. DNA of the CDR3: TGTGCCAGCAGCCAAGGCCGGCCCCAGGGGGTTGCTGAAGCTTTCTTT.

The CDR3 sequence is CAWSVPGQGGRAFF. CDR3 coding DNA: TGTGCCTGGAGTGTACCCGGGCAGGGCGGGAGGGCTTTCTTT. This chain links TRBV30 with TRBJ1-1, with D perhaps TRBD1 (5 bases). This CDR3 comprises 14 residues. Trimming took 0 bases from V and 11 from J, leaving 19 bases between them. Germline lookup yields CDR1 GTSNPN and CDR2 SVGIG (reference sequence).

The chain couples TRBV23-1 to TRBJ2-2; TRBD2 aligns across 8 bases. TRBV23-1 is filed as an ORF, its function uncertain. V shed 3 bases, J shed 4 bases, and the junction held 13 bases outside the gene matches. This CDR3 has 18 residues. The CDR3, as DNA: TGCGCCAGCAGTCACACCCCGGGGGGGGGCGCTTTCACCGGGGAGCTGTTTTTT. Translated, it gives CASSHTPGGGAFTGELFF.

This rearrangement joins TRBV14 to TRBJ1-2; D perhaps matches TRBD1 (6 bases). The CDR3 consists of 20 residues. Germline V gene lookup returns CDR1 SGHDN and CDR2 FVKESK. The V gene lost 4 bases and the J gene lost 2 bases, with 29 bases spanning the gap. For the CDR3, the DNA is TGTGCCAGCAGCCGGTCAGGTTCTAGGTGGGGGCAGACCACCAACTATGGCTACACCTTC. This encodes CASSRSGSRWGQTTNYGYTF. The entire variable domain, with the rest obtained from reference TRBV14 and TRBJ1-2, is as follows: EAGVTQFPSHSVIEKGQTVTLRCDPISGHDNLYWYRRVMGKEIKFLLHFVKESKQDESGMPNNRFLAERTGGTYSTLKVQPAELEDSGVYFCASSRSGSRWGQTTNYGYTFGSGTRLTVV.

V usage is TRBV5-8 and J usage is TRBJ2-4, with D perhaps TRBD1 (5 bases). The V gene lost 1 base and the J gene lost 9 bases, with 8 bases spanning the gap. Germline lookup yields CDR1 SGHTS and CDR2 YDEGEE. The CDR3 sequence is 12 residues long. This CDR3 reads CASSLQGSIQYF. The DNA for the CDR3 is TGTGCCAGCAGCTTGCAGGGTTCCATTCAGTACTTC.

The chain employs TRBV7-9 and TRBJ1-1; D possibly corresponds to TRBD1 (5 bases). V was clipped by 1 base and J by 4 bases, with 7 bases between them. Germline CDR1 is SEHNR and CDR2 is FQNEAQ (reference sequence). The CDR3 is made up of 13 amino acids. The CDR3 DNA reads as TGTGCCAGCAGCTTAGGGACAAGCACTGAAGCTTTCTTT. Amino acid sequence: CASSLGTSTEAFF.

The CDR3 reads CASSPGQGGEKLFF. CDR3 DNA sequence: TGCGCCAGCAGCCCCGGACAGGGGGGTGAAAAACTGTTTTTT. This chain connects TRBV5-1 to TRBJ1-4, with 10 bases matching TRBD1. Germline CDR1 SGHRS, CDR2 YFSETQ. The V and J ends lost 4 bases and 7 bases, in that order; junction bases with no gene match: 4. The CDR3 is 14 amino acids. The complete variable domain, with remaining parts taken from reference TRBV5-1 and TRBJ1-4, reads KAGVTQTPRYLIKTRGQQVTLSCSPISGHRSVSWYQQTPGQGLQFLFEYFSETQRNKGNFPGRFSGRQFSNSRSEMNVSTLELGDSALYLCASSPGQGGEKLFFGSGTQLSVL.

The rearrangement links TRBV2 to TRBJ1-1; 7 bases match TRBD1. The germline V gene has CDR1 SNHLY and CDR2 FYNNEI. V shed 5 bases, J shed 1 base, and the junction held 4 bases outside the gene matches. The CDR3 is 14 amino acids. The CDR3 sequence is CASSRQGSNTEAFF. The CDR3 DNA reads TGTGCCAGCAGTCGACAGGGTTCGAACACTGAAGCTTTCTTT.

This clone showed up just a few times. The CDR3 loop is CASSLRQGWNEQFF. CDR3 bases: TGTGCCAGCAGTTTACGACAGGGGTGGAATGAGCAGTTCTTC. V is TRBV28 and J is TRBJ2-1, with 8 bases matching TRBD1. The CDR3 spans 14 residues. Germline assignment: CDR1 MDHEN and CDR2 SYDVKM. The junction had 4 bases not matched to a gene; V was cut back by 2 bases and J by 7 bases.

The chain links TRBV11-2 to TRBJ2-7, with TRBD1 identical over 8 bases. CDR3 length: 16 residues. V was clipped by 5 bases and J by 2 bases; unmatched bases: 11. Germline CDR1 is SGHAT and CDR2 is FQNNGV. The CDR3 loop is CASSPLRTGTAYEQYF. The CDR3 DNA reads as TGTGCCAGCAGCCCCCTGCGGACAGGGACGGCCTACGAGCAGTACTTC.

This rearrangement joins TRBV18 to TRBJ1-3, with a tentative D call TRBD1 (5 bases). Trimming cost V 3 bases and J 7 bases, with 13 bases left between them. The CDR3 length is 14 residues. Germline assignment: CDR1 KGHSH and CDR2 LQKENI. CDR3 nucleotides: TGTGCCAGCTCACCCCAAAACGGGGGGAACACCATATATTTT. Protein sequence: CASSPQNGGNTIYF.

The V call is TRBV15, the J call TRBJ1-2; D gene uncertain. This CDR3 contains 13 residues. Trimming pared 4 bases from V and 3 bases from J, leaving 9 bases between. The V gene's germline CDR1 is LNHNV and CDR2 YYDKDF (reference sequence). CDR3 residues: CATSIKLDYGYTF. DNA for the CDR3: TGTGCCACCAGCATAAAACTGGACTATGGCTACACCTTC.

The chain recombines TRBV5-1 with TRBJ1-1; TRBD1 might be the D (6 bases). CDR3 size: 14 residues. The germline CDR1 and CDR2 sequences are SGHRS and YFSETQ. The ends were cut back, 1 base at V and 5 bases at J, with 12 bases in the middle. The chain's CDR3 is CASSLQFRGTEAFF. The CDR3 region has the DNA TGCGCCAGCAGCTTGCAATTCAGGGGTACTGAAGCTTTCTTT.

This clone has a handful of counts. The chain uses TRBV29-1 and TRBJ1-5, with a possible D match to TRBD1 (5 bases). The CDR3 has 13 amino acids. Deletions cut 5 bases from V and 4 bases from J, with 12 bases between. Germline V gene data show CDR1 as SQVTM and CDR2 as ANQGSEA. Here the CDR3 reads CSVRQGRNQPQHF. Written as DNA, the CDR3 is TGCAGCGTTAGGCAGGGTAGAAATCAGCCCCAGCATTTT.

The CDR3 loop reads CASSLEGGRTGELFF. CDR3 nucleotide sequence: TGTGCCAGCAGCTTAGAGGGAGGTAGAACCGGGGAGCTGTTTTTT. This chain connects TRBV7-6 to TRBJ2-2, with D possibly matching TRBD2 (6 bases). The CDR3 sequence is 15 residues long. The V end was cut by 1 base, the J end by 5 bases, with 11 bases between. The germline V gene encodes CDR1 SGHVS and CDR2 FNYEAQ.